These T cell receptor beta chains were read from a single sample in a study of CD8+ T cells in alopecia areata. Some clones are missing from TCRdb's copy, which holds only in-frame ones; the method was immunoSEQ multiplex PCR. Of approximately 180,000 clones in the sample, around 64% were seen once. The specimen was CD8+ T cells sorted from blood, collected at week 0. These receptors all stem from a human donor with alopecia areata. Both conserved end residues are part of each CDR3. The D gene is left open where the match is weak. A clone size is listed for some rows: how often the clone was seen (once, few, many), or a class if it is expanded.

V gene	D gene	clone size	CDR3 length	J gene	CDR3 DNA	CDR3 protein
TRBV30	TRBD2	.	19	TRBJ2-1	TGTGCCTGGAGTGTACGGATCTCCAGCGGGGGGGCCTTATACAATGAGCAGTTCTTC	CAWSVRISSGGALYNEQFF
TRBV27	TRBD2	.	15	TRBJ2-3	TGTGCCAGCAGTTTAGGTAGCGGGGCGGGCGCCACGCAGTATTTT	CASSLGSGAGATQYF
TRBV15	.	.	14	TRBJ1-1	TGTGCCACCAGCAGAGTCGGGGGCGACACTGAAGCTTTCTTT	CATSRVGGDTEAFF
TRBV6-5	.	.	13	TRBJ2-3	TGTGCCAGCGGGACCCAAGGCCCAGATACGCAGTATTTT	CASGTQGPDTQYF
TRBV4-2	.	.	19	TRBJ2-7	TGTGCCAGCAGCCAAGATTCAGAGTCCCCCCAAGAGAGTATCGGCGAGCAGTACTTC	CASSQDSESPQESIGEQYF
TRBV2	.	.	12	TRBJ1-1	TGTGCCAGCATGGTCTATAACACTGAAGCTTTCTTT	CASMVYNTEAFF
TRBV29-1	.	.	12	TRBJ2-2	TGCAGCGTTGCGGCAGCCTCCGGGGAGCTGTTTTTT	CSVAAASGELFF
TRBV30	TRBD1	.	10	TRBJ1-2	TGTGCCTGGAGCGGACAGGTTTACACCTTC	CAWSGQVYTF
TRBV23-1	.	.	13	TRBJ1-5	TGCGCCAGTTGCTTTCCGGGGGATCAGCCCCAGCATTTT	CASCFPGDQPQHF
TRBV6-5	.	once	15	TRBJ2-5	TGTGCCAGCAGTTCTCAGGGGGGCCTTCAAGAGACCCAGTACTTC	CASSSQGGLQETQYF
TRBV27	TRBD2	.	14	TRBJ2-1	TGTGCCAGCAGTATCGCGACTAGCGGGGATGGGCAGTTCTTC	CASSIATSGDGQFF
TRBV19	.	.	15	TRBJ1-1	TGTGCCAGTAGTATGGGGCAGCTCGGAAGCACTGAAGCTTTCTTT	CASSMGQLGSTEAFF
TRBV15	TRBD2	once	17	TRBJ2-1	TGTGCCACCAGCAGAGATCGGACTAGCGGGGGAGTCGATGAGCAGTTCTTC	CATSRDRTSGGVDEQFF
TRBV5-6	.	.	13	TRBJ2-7	TGTGCCAGCAGCCCGGGGACCCCCTACGAGCAGTACTTC	CASSPGTPYEQYF
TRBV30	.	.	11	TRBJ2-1	TGTGCCTGGACGGAGGGGAATGAGCAGTTCTTC	CAWTEGNEQFF
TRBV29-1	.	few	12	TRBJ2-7	TGCAGCGTTGAACTCGTTACTAGGGTGCAGTACTTC	CSVELVTRVQYF
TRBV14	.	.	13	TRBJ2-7	TGTGCCAGCAGCCAAGTCCATCTTTCCGAGCAGTACTTC	CASSQVHLSEQYF
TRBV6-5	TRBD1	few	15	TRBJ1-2	TGTGCCAGCAGTTTACAGGGGGATCGTCTGAAAGGCTACACCTTC	CASSLQGDRLKGYTF
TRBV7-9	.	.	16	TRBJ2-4	TGTGCCAGCAGCTCCCCCGGCCAGGCCCTCAAAAACATTCAGTACTTC	CASSSPGQALKNIQYF
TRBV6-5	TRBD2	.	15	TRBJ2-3	TGTGCCAGCAGTTACGGATTACTAGCGGAGGATACGCAGTATTTT	CASSYGLLAEDTQYF
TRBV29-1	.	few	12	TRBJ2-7	TGCAGCGCGTCGACTGTTTCCTACGAGCAGTACTTC	CSASTVSYEQYF
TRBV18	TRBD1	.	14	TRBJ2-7	TGTGCCAGCTCACCGGGACAGGGGGCCTACGAGCAGTACTTC	CASSPGQGAYEQYF
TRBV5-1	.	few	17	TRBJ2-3	TGCGCCAGCAGCTTGGCCGGCAGGGGCCCTAGCACAGATACGCAGTATTTT	CASSLAGRGPSTDTQYF
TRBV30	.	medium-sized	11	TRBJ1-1	TGTGCCTGGGGTAGGAACACTGAAGCTTTCTTT	CAWGRNTEAFF
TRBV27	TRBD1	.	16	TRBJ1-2	TGTGCCAGCAGAAGTGTGCCGCGCAGGGGGGAGGAGGGCTACACCTTC	CASRSVPRRGEEGYTF
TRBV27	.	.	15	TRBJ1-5	TGTGCCAGCAGTTTGGGTTTCGGACACCATCAGCCCCAGCATTTT	CASSLGFGHHQPQHF
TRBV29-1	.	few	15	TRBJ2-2	TGCAGCGTTGACTCCGGGACAACGAACACCGGGGAGCTGTTTTTT	CSVDSGTTNTGELFF
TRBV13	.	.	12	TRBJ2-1	TGTGCCAGCAGCTCCCGGGGCCATGAGCAGTTCTTC	CASSSRGHEQFF
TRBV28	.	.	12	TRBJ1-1	TGTGCCAGCAGTTTAGGAAGGACTGAAGCTTTCTTT	CASSLGRTEAFF
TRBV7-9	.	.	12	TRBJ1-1	TGTGCCAGCAGCTTAGCGGACGCTGAAGCTTTCTTT	CASSLADAEAFF
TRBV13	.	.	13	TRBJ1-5	TGTGCCAGCAGCTACGGACAGAATCAGCCCCAGCATTTT	CASSYGQNQPQHF
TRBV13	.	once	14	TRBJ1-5	TGTGCCAGCAGCACAGGACCATCCAATCAGCCCCAGCATTTT	CASSTGPSNQPQHF
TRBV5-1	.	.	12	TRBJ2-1	TGCGCCAGCCAGGGGCCATACAATGAGCAGTTCTTC	CASQGPYNEQFF
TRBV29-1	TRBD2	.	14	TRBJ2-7	TGCAGCGTTGAATCCGAGCGGGGGGGCTACGAGCAGTACTTC	CSVESERGGYEQYF
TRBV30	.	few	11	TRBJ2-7	TGTGCCTGTAGGAGCTCCTACGAGCAGTACTTC	CACRSSYEQYF
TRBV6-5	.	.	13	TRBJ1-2	TGTGCCAGCACCCTAGGGTCGAACTATGGCTACACCTTC	CASTLGSNYGYTF
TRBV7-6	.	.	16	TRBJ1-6	TGTGCCAGCAGCTTAGCACCCAAGCAGAATAATTCACCCCTCCACTTT	CASSLAPKQNNSPLHF
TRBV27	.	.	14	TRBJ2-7	TGTGCCAGCAGTCCTCAGAGTGGGTCCTACGAGCAGTACTTC	CASSPQSGSYEQYF
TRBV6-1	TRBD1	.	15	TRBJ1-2	TGTGCCAGCAGTTTTGGGACAGGGGGATACTATGGCTACACCTTC	CASSFGTGGYYGYTF
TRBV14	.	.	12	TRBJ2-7	TGTGCCAGCAGCCCCACGGACTACGAGCAGTACTTC	CASSPTDYEQYF